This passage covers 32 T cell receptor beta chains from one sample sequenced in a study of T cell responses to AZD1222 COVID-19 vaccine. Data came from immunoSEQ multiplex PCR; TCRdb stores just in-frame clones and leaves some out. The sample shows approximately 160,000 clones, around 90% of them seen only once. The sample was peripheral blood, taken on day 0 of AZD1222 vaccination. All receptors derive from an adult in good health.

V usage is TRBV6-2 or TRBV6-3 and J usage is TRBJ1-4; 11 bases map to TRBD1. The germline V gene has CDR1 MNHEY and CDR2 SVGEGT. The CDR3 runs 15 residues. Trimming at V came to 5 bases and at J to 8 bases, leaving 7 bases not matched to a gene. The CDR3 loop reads CASSRDRGVREKLFF. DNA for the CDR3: TGTGCCAGCAGTAGGGACAGGGGGGTTAGGGAAAAACTGTTTTTT.

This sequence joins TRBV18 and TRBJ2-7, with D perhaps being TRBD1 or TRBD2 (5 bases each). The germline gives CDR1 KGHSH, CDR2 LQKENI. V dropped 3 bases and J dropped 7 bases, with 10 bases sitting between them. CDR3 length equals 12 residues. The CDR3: CASSPTRGEQYF. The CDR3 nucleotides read TGTGCCAGCTCACCCACTAGGGGAGAGCAGTACTTC.

DNA of the CDR3: TGTGCCAGCATTCAAACGGGAACGAACACCGGGGAGCTGTTTTTT. Amino acids: CASIQTGTNTGELFF. The V call is TRBV7-2, the J call TRBJ2-2; D is perhaps TRBD2 (5 bases). V was shortened by 7 bases and J by 0 bases, with 12 bases between the two germline ends. Germline values: CDR1 SGHTA, CDR2 FQGNSA. This CDR3 has 15 residues. Full variable domain (outside the CDR3, taken from reference TRBV7-2 and TRBJ2-2): GAGVSQSPSNKVTEKGKDVELRCDPISGHTALYWYRQSLGQGLEFLIYFQGNSAPDKSGLPSDRFSAERTGGSVSTLTIQRTQQEDSAVYLCASIQTGTNTGELFFGEGSRLTVL.

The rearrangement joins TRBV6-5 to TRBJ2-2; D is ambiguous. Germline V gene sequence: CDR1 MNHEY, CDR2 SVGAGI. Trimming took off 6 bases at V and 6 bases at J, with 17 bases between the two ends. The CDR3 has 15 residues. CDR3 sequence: CASSPEPWIAGELFF. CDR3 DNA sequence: TGTGCCAGCAGCCCGGAACCGTGGATCGCCGGGGAGCTGTTTTTT.

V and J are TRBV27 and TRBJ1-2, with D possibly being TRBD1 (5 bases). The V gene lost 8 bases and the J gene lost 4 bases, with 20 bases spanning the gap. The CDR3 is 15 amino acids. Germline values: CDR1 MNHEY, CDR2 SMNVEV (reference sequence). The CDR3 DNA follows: TGTGCCAGCGCCTCCCTGGGGGGGGTAGGCTATGGCTACACCTTC. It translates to CASASLGGVGYGYTF.

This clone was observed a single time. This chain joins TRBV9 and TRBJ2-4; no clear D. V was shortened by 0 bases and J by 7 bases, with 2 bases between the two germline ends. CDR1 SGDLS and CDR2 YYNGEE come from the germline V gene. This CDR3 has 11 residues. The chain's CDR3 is CASSVENIQYF. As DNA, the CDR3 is TGTGCCAGCAGCGTAGAGAACATTCAGTACTTC.

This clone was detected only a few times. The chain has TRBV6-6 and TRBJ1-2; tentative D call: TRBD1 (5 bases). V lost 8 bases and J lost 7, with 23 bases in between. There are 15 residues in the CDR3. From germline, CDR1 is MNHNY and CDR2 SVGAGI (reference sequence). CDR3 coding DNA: TGTGCCAGCTTCCACGGGGGGTCCGTTAGGTCTGGCTACACCTTC. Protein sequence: CASFHGGSVRSGYTF.

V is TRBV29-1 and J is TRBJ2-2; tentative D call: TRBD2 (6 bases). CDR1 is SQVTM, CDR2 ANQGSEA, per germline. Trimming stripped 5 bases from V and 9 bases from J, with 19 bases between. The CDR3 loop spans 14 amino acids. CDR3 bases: TGCAGCGTTAGCCTCAGTGAGCGGGCCAGGGAGCTGTTTTTT. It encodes CSVSLSERARELFF.

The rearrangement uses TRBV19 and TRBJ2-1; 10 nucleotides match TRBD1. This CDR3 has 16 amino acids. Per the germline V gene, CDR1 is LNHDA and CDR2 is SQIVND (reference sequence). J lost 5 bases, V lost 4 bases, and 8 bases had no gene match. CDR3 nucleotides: TGTGCCAGTAGTACCTCGACAGGGGGCAGCAACAATGAGCAGTTCTTC. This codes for CASSTSTGGSNNEQFF.

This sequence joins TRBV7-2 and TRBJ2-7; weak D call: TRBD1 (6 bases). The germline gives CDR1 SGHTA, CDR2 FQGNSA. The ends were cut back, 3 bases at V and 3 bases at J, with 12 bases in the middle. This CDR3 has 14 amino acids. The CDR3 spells CASSFGTPYYEQYF. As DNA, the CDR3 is TGTGCCAGCAGCTTTGGGACACCGTACTACGAGCAGTACTTC.

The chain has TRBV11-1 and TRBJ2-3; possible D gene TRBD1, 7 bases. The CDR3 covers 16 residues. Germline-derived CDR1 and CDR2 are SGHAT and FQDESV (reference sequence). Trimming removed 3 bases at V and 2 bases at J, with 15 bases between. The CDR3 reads CASSFQGGLFTDTQYF. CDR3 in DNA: TGTGCCAGCAGCTTTCAGGGGGGACTTTTCACAGATACGCAGTATTTT.

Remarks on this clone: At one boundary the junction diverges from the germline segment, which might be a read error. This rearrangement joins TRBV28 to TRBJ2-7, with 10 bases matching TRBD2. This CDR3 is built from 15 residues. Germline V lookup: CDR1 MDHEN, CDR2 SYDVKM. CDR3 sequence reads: CASSSSGVLAGVLRF. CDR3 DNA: TGTGCCAGCAGTTCCTCCGGTGTTCTAGCGGGAGTGCTCCGCTTC. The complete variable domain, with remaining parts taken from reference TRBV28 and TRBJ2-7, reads DVKVTQSSRYLVKRTGEKVFLECVQDMDHENMFWYRQDPGLGLRLIYFSYDVKMKEKGDIPEGYSVSREKKERFSLILESASTNQTSMYLCASSSSGVLAGVLRFGPGTRLTVT.

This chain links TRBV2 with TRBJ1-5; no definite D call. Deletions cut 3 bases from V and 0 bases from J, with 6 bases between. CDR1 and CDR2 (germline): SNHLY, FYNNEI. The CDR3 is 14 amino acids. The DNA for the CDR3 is TGTGCCAGCAGTGACCAAGGTAGCAATCAGCCCCAGCATTTT. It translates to CASSDQGSNQPQHF. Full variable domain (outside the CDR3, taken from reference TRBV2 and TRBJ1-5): EPEVTQTPSHQVTQMGQEVILRCVPISNHLYFYWYRQILGQKVEFLVSFYNNEISEKSEIFDDQFSVERPDGSNFTLKIRSTKLEDSAMYFCASSDQGSNQPQHFGDGTRLSIL.

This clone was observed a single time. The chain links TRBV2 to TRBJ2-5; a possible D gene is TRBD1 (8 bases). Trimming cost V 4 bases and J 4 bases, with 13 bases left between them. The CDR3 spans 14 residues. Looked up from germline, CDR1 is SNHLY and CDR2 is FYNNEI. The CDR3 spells CASSGNRGGETQYF. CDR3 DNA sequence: TGTGCCAGCAGTGGGAACAGGGGGGGAGAGACCCAGTACTTC.

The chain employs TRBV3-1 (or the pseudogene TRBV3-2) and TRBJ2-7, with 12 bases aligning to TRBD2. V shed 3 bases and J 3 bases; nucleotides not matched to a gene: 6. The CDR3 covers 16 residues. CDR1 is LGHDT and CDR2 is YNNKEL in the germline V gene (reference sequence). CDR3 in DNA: TGTGCCAGCAGCCACGGACTAGCGGGATATATCTACGAGCAGTACTTC. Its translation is CASSHGLAGYIYEQYF.

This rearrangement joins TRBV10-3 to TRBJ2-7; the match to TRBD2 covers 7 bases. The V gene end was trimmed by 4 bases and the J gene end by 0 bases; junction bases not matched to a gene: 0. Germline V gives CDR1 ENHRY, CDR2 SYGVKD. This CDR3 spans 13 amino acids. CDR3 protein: CAISGTSSYEQYF. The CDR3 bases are TGTGCCATCAGTGGGACTAGCTCCTACGAGCAGTACTTC.

The DNA for the CDR3 is TGTGCCAGCAGTCCCACATTCGGCACTGAAGCTTTCTTT. Translating gives CASSPTFGTEAFF. The V and J genes are TRBV6-2 or TRBV6-3 and TRBJ1-1; D uncertain. The CDR3 loop spans 13 amino acids. Per the germline V gene, CDR1 is MNHEY and CDR2 is SVGEGT. V lost 5 bases and J lost 4, with 11 bases in between.

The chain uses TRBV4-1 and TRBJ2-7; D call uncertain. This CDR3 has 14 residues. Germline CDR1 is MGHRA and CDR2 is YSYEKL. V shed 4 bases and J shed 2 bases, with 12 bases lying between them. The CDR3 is CASSPRDRPYEQYF. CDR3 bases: TGCGCCAGCAGCCCTCGTGATCGGCCCTACGAGCAGTACTTC.

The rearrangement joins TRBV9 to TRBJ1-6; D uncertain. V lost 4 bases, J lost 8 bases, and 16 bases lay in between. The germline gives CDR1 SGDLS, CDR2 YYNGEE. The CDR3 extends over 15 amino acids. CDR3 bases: TGTGCCAGCAGCACGGAAGGCAGTTTGGATTCACCCCTCCACTTT. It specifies CASSTEGSLDSPLHF.

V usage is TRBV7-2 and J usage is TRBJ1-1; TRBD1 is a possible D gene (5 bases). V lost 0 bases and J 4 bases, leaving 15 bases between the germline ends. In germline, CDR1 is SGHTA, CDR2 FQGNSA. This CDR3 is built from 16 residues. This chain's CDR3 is CASSLARQGVGTEAFF. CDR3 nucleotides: TGTGCCAGCAGCTTAGCGAGGCAGGGCGTAGGCACTGAAGCTTTCTTT.

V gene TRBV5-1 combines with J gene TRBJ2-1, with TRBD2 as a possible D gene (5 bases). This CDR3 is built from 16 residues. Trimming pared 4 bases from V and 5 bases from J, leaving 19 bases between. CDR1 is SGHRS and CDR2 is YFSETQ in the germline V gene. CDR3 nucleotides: TGCGCCAGCAGCCGGGCGGAGGCAGCGCCCAACAATGAGCAGTTCTTC. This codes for CASSRAEAAPNNEQFF.

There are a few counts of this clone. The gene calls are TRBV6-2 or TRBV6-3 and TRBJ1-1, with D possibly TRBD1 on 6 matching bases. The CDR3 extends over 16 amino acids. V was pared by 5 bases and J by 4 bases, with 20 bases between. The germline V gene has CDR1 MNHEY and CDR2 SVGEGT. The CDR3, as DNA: TGTGCCAGCAGTGCCAAACAGGGTGCGGGCACCACTGAAGCTTTCTTT. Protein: CASSAKQGAGTTEAFF.

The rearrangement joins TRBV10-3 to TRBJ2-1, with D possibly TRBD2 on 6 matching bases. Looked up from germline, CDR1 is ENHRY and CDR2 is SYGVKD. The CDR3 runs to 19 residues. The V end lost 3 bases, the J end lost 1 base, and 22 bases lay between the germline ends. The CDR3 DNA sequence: TGTGCCATCAGTGATTGGGACTCGCCGACCGCTGGTTCCTACAATGAGCAGTTCTTC. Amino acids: CAISDWDSPTAGSYNEQFF.

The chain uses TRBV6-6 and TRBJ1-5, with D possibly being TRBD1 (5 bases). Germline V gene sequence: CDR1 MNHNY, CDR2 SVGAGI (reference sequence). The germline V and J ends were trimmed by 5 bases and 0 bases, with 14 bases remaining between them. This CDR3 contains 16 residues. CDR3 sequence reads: CASSQAGMDSNQPQHF. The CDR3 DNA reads TGTGCCAGCAGTCAGGCAGGGATGGATAGCAATCAGCCCCAGCATTTT.

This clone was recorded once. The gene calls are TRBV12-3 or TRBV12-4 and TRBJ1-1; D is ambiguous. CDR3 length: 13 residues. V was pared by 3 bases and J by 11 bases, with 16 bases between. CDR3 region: CASSFGWGRGAFF. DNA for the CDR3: TGTGCCAGCAGTTTTGGATGGGGTCGTGGTGCTTTCTTT.

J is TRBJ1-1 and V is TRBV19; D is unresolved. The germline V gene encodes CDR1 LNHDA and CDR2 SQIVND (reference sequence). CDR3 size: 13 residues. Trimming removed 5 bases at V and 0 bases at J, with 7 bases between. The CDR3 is CASSYTMNTEAFF. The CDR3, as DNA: TGTGCCAGTAGTTATACAATGAACACTGAAGCTTTCTTT.

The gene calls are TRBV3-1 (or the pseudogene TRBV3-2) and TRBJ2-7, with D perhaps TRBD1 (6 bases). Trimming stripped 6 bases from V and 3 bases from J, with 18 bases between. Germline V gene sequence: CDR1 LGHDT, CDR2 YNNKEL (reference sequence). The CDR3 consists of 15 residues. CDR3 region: CASSHQGSLGYEQYF. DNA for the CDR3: TGTGCCAGCAGTCACCAGGGGTCCCTGGGCTACGAGCAGTACTTC.

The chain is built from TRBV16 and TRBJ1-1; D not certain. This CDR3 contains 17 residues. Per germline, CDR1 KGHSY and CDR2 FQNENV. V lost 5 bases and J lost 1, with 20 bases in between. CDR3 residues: CASSLVMWVDGNTEAFF. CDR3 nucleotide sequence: TGTGCCAGCAGCTTGGTGATGTGGGTGGATGGGAACACTGAAGCTTTCTTT.

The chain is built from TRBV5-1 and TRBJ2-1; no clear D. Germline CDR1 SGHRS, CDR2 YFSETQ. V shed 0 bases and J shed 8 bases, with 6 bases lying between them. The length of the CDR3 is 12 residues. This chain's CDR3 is CASSLASHEQFF. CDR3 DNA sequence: TGCGCCAGCAGCTTGGCGTCTCATGAGCAGTTCTTC. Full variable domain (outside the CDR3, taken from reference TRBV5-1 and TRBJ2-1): KAGVTQTPRYLIKTRGQQVTLSCSPISGHRSVSWYQQTPGQGLQFLFEYFSETQRNKGNFPGRFSGRQFSNSRSEMNVSTLELGDSALYLCASSLASHEQFFGPGTRLTVL.

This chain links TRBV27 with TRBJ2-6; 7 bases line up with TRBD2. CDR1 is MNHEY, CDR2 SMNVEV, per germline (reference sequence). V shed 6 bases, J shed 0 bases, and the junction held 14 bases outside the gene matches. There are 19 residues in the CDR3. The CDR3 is CASRRNLGEGISGANVLTF. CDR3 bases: TGTGCCAGCAGGAGAAATCTGGGGGAGGGGATCTCTGGGGCCAACGTCCTGACTTTC.

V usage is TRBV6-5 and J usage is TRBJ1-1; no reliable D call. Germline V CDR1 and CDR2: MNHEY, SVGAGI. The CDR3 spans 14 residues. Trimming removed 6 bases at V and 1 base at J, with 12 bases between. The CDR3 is CASSPNFPNTEAFF. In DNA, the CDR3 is TGTGCCAGCAGCCCCAATTTTCCGAACACTGAAGCTTTCTTT.

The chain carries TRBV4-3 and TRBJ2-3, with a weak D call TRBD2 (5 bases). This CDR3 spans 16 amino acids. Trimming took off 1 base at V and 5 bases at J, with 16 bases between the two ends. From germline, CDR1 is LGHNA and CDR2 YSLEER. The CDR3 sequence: CASSQGMERNRDTQYF. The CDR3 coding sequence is TGCGCCAGCAGCCAAGGCATGGAGCGGAACAGAGATACGCAGTATTTT.